The next 23 T cell receptor beta chains were all read from a single sample in a study of T cell repertoires in cytomegalovirus infection. Which antigens these TCRs recognize remains unknown. TCRdb used MiXCR to reprocess the reads, holding one entry per CDR3 protein. The sample holds about 330,000 distinct CDR3 sequences, approximately 30% seen once. Sequencing was performed on cultured PBMCs, taken from culture after CMV antigen stimulation. The source of these receptors is a human donor in good health (CMV status not recorded). Some clones in this sample may be carry-over from other donors' samples.

The sample holds a few counts of this clonotype. The rearrangement uses TRBV5-1 and TRBJ1-1, with D tentatively TRBD1 (6 bases). This CDR3 comprises 16 residues. Germline lookup yields CDR1 SGHRS and CDR2 YFSETQ. The ends were cut back, 0 bases at V and 1 base at J, with 13 bases in the middle. This CDR3 reads CASSLVRGRANTEAFF. DNA of the CDR3: TGCGCCAGCAGCTTGGTCCGGGGGCGGGCGAACACTGAAGCTTTCTTT.

CDR3 in DNA: TGTGCCAGCAGTTACGCGGTCGGGGAAAAACTGTTTTTT. Translating gives CASSYAVGEKLFF. The chain uses TRBV6-5 and TRBJ1-4; D not resolved. The CDR3 extends over 13 amino acids. The ends were cut back, 2 bases at V and 8 bases at J, with 9 bases in the middle. Germline V gene lookup returns CDR1 MNHEY and CDR2 SVGAGI.

The chain couples TRBV20-1 to TRBJ2-1; D perhaps matches TRBD2 (6 bases). V was trimmed by 5 bases and J by 2 bases, leaving 13 bases between them. Germline V lookup: CDR1 DFQATT, CDR2 SNEGSKA (reference sequence). This CDR3 has 14 amino acids. The CDR3 DNA follows: TGCAGTGCTCTTTACGGGACTGCCTACAATGAGCAGTTCTTC. Translating gives CSALYGTAYNEQFF.

The rearrangement links TRBV6-5 to TRBJ2-7; TRBD2 matches 9 bases. Trimming took 1 base from V and 6 from J; bases not matched to a gene: 7. Per germline, CDR1 MNHEY and CDR2 SVGAGI. CDR3 length equals 15 residues. The CDR3, as DNA: TGTGCCAGCAGTTACTTTGGTAGCGGGAGTGGCGAGCAGTACTTC. This codes for CASSYFGSGSGEQYF.

This chain uses TRBV23-1 with TRBJ2-1; D possibly uses TRBD1 or TRBD2 (5 bases each). TRBV23-1 is an open reading frame whose function is uncertain. The V end was cut by 4 bases, the J end by 0 bases, with 19 bases between. The CDR3 sequence is 18 residues long. CDR3 sequence (DNA): TGCGCCAGCAGTCCCCCCATGAGTCCAGGGAGCTCCTACAATGAGCAGTTCTTC. Protein: CASSPPMSPGSSYNEQFF.

This clonotype was counted a few times. This chain connects TRBV12-3 or TRBV12-4 to TRBJ1-1; a possible D gene is TRBD1 (5 bases). Trimming took 7 bases from V and 4 from J, leaving 16 bases between them. The CDR3 is 14 amino acids. The CDR3 bases are TGTGCCAGCATCCCCGCGGGGGAGGGCACTGAAGCTTTCTTT. This codes for CASIPAGEGTEAFF.

This clonotype was counted between two and nine times. The rearrangement joins TRBV7-2 to TRBJ1-5; no firm D call. The CDR3 is made up of 13 amino acids. CDR1 is SGHTA and CDR2 is FQGNSA in the germline V gene. Trimming took 5 bases from V and 4 from J, leaving 9 bases between them. CDR3 bases: TGTGCCAGCAGCGTACGTCTTAATCAGCCCCAGCATTTT. Translated, it gives CASSVRLNQPQHF.

Only a few counts were recorded for this clonotype. The chain recombines TRBV5-1 with TRBJ1-5; D not certain. CDR1 is SGHRS and CDR2 is YFSETQ in the germline V gene. Trimming took off 4 bases at V and 3 bases at J, with 11 bases between the two ends. CDR3 length: 14 amino acids. In DNA form, the CDR3 reads TGCGCCAGCAGCCCCGGGTCCCCCAATCAGCCCCAGCATTTT. Translating it yields CASSPGSPNQPQHF.

Here the CDR3 reads CASTHRGGPYEQYF. The CDR3 DNA reads as TGTGCCAGCACCCATCGCGGGGGACCCTACGAGCAGTACTTC. The rearrangement uses TRBV3-1 and TRBJ2-7; 7 positions agree with TRBD2. Germline values: CDR1 LGHDT, CDR2 YNNKEL (reference sequence). V lost 7 bases to trimming and J lost 2 bases; unmatched junction nucleotides: 8. The CDR3 contains 14 residues.

V usage is TRBV12-3 or TRBV12-4 and J usage is TRBJ1-5; maybe TRBD1 (5 bases). The CDR3 is 13 residues long. Deletions cut 1 base from V and 7 bases from J, with 8 bases between. CDR3 residues: CASSLGGEQPQHF. CDR3 DNA: TGTGCCAGCAGTTTAGGAGGGGAGCAGCCCCAGCATTTT.

This chain uses TRBV28 with TRBJ2-5; no clear D. Germline V gene data show CDR1 as MDHEN and CDR2 as SYDVKM. The ends were cut back, 10 bases at V and 2 bases at J, with 11 bases in the middle. The CDR3 is made up of 12 amino acids. CDR3 sequence reads: CATQGDQETQYF. The CDR3 bases are TGTGCCACCCAAGGAGATCAAGAGACCCAGTACTTC.

V gene TRBV20-1 combines with J gene TRBJ2-3, with 7 bases identical to TRBD2. With 1 base clipped from V and 8 bases from J, the junction kept 18 bases outside the gene matches. Germline V gene lookup returns CDR1 DFQATT and CDR2 SNEGSKA (reference sequence). This CDR3 is built from 17 residues. This CDR3 reads CSARVPRLAVGWGTQYF. The CDR3 DNA reads as TGCAGTGCTAGAGTTCCCCGACTAGCCGTTGGGTGGGGTACGCAGTATTTT.

This clonotype was seen more than once but under ten times. The chain links TRBV7-2 to TRBJ2-7, with 8 nucleotides matching TRBD2. CDR3 length: 14 amino acids. Trimming removed 5 bases from V and 3 bases from J; junction bases left unmatched: 6. In germline, CDR1 is SGHTA, CDR2 FQGNSA. CDR3 loop: CASSVPGLVYEQYF. The CDR3 coding sequence is TGTGCCAGCAGCGTACCGGGACTAGTCTACGAGCAGTACTTC.

This clonotype was recorded only once. The rearrangement uses TRBV6-6 and TRBJ2-3; 7 bases are shared with TRBD2. Trimming removed 8 bases from V and 4 bases from J; junction bases left unmatched: 12. The V gene's germline CDR1 is MNHNY and CDR2 SVGAGI (reference sequence). The CDR3 spans 15 residues. Here the CDR3 DNA reads TGTGCCAGCGGGTTCGGGGGAGGGAACCCAGATACGCAGTATTTT. Its protein is CASGFGGGNPDTQYF.

The chain carries TRBV27 and TRBJ2-7; 8 bases fit TRBD1. Germline CDR1 reads MNHEY; CDR2 reads SMNVEV (reference sequence). V was pared by 0 bases and J by 4 bases, with 11 bases of the junction left unmatched. The CDR3 covers 17 residues. CDR3 sequence (DNA): TGTGCCAGCAGTTTATCAAAGGCAGGGGGCGCAGAATACGAGCAGTACTTC. Its protein product is CASSLSKAGGAEYEQYF.

The chain uses TRBV9 and TRBJ2-1, with no clear D. V dropped 0 bases and J dropped 3 bases, with 10 bases sitting between them. Germline loops: CDR1 SGDLS, CDR2 YYNGEE. The CDR3 loop spans 15 amino acids. The CDR3 region is CASSVGAVNYNEQFF. CDR3 DNA sequence: TGTGCCAGCAGCGTAGGGGCAGTTAACTACAATGAGCAGTTCTTC.

The chain recombines TRBV4-1 with TRBJ2-4, with TRBD2 identical over 9 bases. There are 17 residues in the CDR3. Per the germline V gene, CDR1 is MGHRA and CDR2 is YSYEKL. Unmatched junction bases numbered 10, after V lost 1 base and J lost 6 bases. CDR3 nucleotides: TGCGCCAGCAGCCAAGGAGGCGGAGCGGGAGGAGGAAACATTCAGTACTTC. Protein sequence: CASSQGGGAGGGNIQYF.

The chain links TRBV27 to TRBJ2-7; D remains unclear. Germline V gene data show CDR1 as MNHEY and CDR2 as SMNVEV (reference sequence). Trimming stripped 3 bases from V and 0 bases from J, with 9 bases between. The CDR3 has 14 amino acids. The CDR3 DNA is TGTGCCAGCAGTTTTAAGCTGAACTCCTACGAGCAGTACTTC. Translated, it gives CASSFKLNSYEQYF.

The chain carries TRBV10-3 and TRBJ2-3, with unresolved D. V lost 7 bases and J lost 2, with 10 bases in between. The V gene's germline CDR1 is ENHRY and CDR2 SYGVKD. The CDR3 runs to 13 residues. CDR3 coding DNA: TGTGCCATCAAGGTCCCAGTCACAGATACGCAGTATTTT. It specifies CAIKVPVTDTQYF.

The table lists this clonotype with many counts. This CDR3 is CASSVGAGGFWEAFF. The CDR3 DNA follows: TGTGCCAGCAGCGTGGGGGCAGGGGGCTTCTGGGAAGCTTTCTTT. J is TRBJ1-1 and V is TRBV11-2, with 8 bases identical to TRBD1. Germline lookup yields CDR1 SGHAT and CDR2 FQNNGV. The V segment lost 5 bases and the J segment 8 bases; nucleotides outside the gene matches: 13. The CDR3 is 15 residues long.

This clonotype was counted only a few times. The chain employs TRBV7-9 and TRBJ2-1, with D maybe TRBD2 (6 bases). The CDR3 has 14 amino acids. Germline-derived CDR1 and CDR2 are SEHNR and FQNEAQ (reference sequence). Trimming removed 11 bases from V and 9 bases from J, with 23 bases in between. CDR3 sequence reads: CASRGGYQAGEQFF. CDR3 coding DNA: TGTGCCTCACGTGGAGGGTACCAAGCGGGTGAGCAGTTCTTC. The whole variable domain, filled in from reference TRBV7-9 and TRBJ2-1, reads DTGVSQNPRHKITKRGQNVTFRCDPISEHNRLYWYRQTLGQGPEFLTYFQNEAQLEKSRLLSDRFSAERPKGSFSTLEIQRTEQGDSAMYLCASRGGYQAGEQFFGPGTRLTVL.

The chain carries TRBV20-1 and TRBJ2-5; TRBD2 matches 13 bases. Unmatched junction bases numbered 11, after V lost 0 bases and J lost 7 bases. Germline V lookup: CDR1 DFQATT, CDR2 SNEGSKA (reference sequence). The CDR3 totals 17 residues. CDR3 residues: CSARDRRTSGGRGTQYF. The CDR3 coding sequence is TGCAGTGCTAGAGATCGGAGGACTAGCGGGGGTCGTGGGACCCAGTACTTC.

This clonotype was seen a few times. The chain has TRBV9 and TRBJ2-3; 8 nucleotides agree with TRBD2. There are 14 residues in the CDR3. The V and J ends lost 6 bases and 3 bases, in that order; junction bases with no gene match: 6. CDR1 is SGDLS, CDR2 YYNGEE, per germline. The CDR3 sequence: CASNLAGMTDTQYF. The DNA of the CDR3 is TGTGCCAGCAACTTAGCGGGAATGACAGATACGCAGTATTTT.